The clone carrying this T cell receptor (beta chain) was seen just once. Using immunoSEQ multiplex PCR, the repertoire was profiled, and TCRdb retains in-frame clones only, with some absent. The data show 330,000 or so clones, with approximately 91% seen just once and approximately 1% held by the top ten. Looked up from germline, CDR1 is WNHNN and CDR2 is SYGVQD (reference sequence). Unmatched junction bases numbered 5, after V lost 3 bases and J lost 7 bases. There are 15 residues in the CDR3. These data come from a study of blood T cell repertoires in COVID-19. The rearrangement uses TRBV10-1 and TRBJ2-1, with 11 positions matching TRBD1. The sequencing sample was made of PBMCs or T cells enriched from blood (not recorded which). This clonotype originated in a woman aged 25 to 39 who had been exposed to COVID-19. For the CDR3, the DNA is TGCGCCAGCAGTGAACCGGGGACAGGGGGGAATGAGCAGTTCTTC. This codes for CASSEPGTGGNEQFF.